These T cell receptor beta chains were read from a single sample in a study of cytomegalovirus exposure and HLA in healthy donors. Here immunoSEQ multiplex PCR was the method, and the copy in TCRdb shows in-frame clones only, minus some. Seen here are 150,000 to 200,000 clones, around four fifths observed once, and the top ten hold roughly 7%. The sample consisted of PBMCs. The receptor source for this set is a man aged 18 to 30 in good health and CMV-seropositive. Both conserved end residues are part of each CDR3. D genes are given only for firm matches.

d_gene,v_gene,j_gene,CDR3aa
-,TRBV28,TRBJ2-6,CASSRSGANVLTF
-,TRBV29-1,TRBJ2-7,CSVVGGPNSYEQYF
-,TRBV19,TRBJ2-2,CASSRDPNTGELFF
-,TRBV27,TRBJ1-2,CASATGGYGYTF
-,TRBV5-6,TRBJ1-5,CASSSAGLQPQHF
-,TRBV7-2,TRBJ1-2,CASSLVGRENTF
TRBD2,TRBV6-5,TRBJ2-1,CASSLLSSGVNEQFF
TRBD2,TRBV19,TRBJ2-7,CASSIGGTSGGYEQYF
TRBD1,TRBV28,TRBJ1-1,CASSPLPDRGNSAFF
-,TRBV11-2,TRBJ1-4,CASSGVFDATNEKLFF
TRBD2,TRBV10-3,TRBJ2-1,CAIRGTSGIDEQFF
TRBD2,TRBV2,TRBJ2-1,CARAGTSGFSYNEQFF
TRBD2,TRBV27,TRBJ2-3,CASSFRLAGADTQYF
-,TRBV11-1,TRBJ1-1,CASSLYEHPAFF
-,TRBV7-6,TRBJ2-2,CASRSPSTNTGELFF
-,TRBV19,TRBJ1-5,CASSIAGQGRQPQHF
-,TRBV18,TRBJ2-5,CASSLQYQETQYF
-,TRBV6-6,TRBJ1-4,CASSRLEDRTFLFF